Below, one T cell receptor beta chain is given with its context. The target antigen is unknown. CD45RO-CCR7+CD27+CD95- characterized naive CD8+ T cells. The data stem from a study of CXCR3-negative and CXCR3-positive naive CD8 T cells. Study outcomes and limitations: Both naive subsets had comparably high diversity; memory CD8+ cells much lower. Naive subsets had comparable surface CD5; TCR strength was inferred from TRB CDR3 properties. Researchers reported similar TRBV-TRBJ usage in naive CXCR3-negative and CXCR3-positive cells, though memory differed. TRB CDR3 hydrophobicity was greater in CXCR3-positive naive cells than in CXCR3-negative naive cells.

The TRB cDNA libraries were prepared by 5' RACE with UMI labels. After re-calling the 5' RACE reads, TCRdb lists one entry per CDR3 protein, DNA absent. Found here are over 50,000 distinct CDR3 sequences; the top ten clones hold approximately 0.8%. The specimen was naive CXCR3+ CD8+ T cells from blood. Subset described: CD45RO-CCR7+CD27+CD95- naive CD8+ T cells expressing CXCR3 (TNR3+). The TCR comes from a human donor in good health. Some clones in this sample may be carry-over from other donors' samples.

CDR3 region: CSARTRGGSTREQYF. J is TRBJ2-7 and V is TRBV20-1; TCRdb reports TRBD2, a call that lacks DNA to check it against. Germline CDR1 reads DFQATT; CDR2 reads SNEGSKA (reference sequence). This CDR3 contains 15 residues.